The clone carrying this TCR beta chain was seen only once. Its antigen is not identified. The V and J ends lost 4 bases and 0 bases respectively, with 11 bases between them. CDR3 length: 15 residues. Germline CDR1 reads SGHNT; CDR2 reads YYREEE (reference sequence). TCRdb keeps only in-frame clones here, not all; method: immunoSEQ multiplex PCR. The table has over 30,000 clones, about 86% seen once; the top ten hold 3.5%. The sample is drawn from a study of neoadjuvant anti-PD-1 for oral cavity cancer. Study background: Non-progressing patients received a fourth nivolumab dose near day 43, then surgery on days 50-56.

These oral cavity squamous cell carcinomas were HPV-negative and locally advanced. Study-wide results and caveats: Each response group had just three patients in TCR analyses. After neoadjuvant nivolumab, PBMC T cell clonality was significantly higher in non-responders than responders.

This receptor was taken from a person between 40 and 85 years old with oral cavity squamous cell carcinoma. The chain is built from TRBV5-4 and TRBJ1-3, with D perhaps TRBD1 (6 bases). This material consisted of PBMCs, taken before nivolumab (anti-PD-1) treatment. CDR3: CASSHDRSSGNTIYF. CDR3 DNA sequence: TGTGCCAGCAGCCATGACAGGTCCTCTGGAAACACCATATATTTT. Full variable domain (missing parts from reference TRBV5-4 and TRBJ1-3): ETGVTQSPTHLIKTRGQQVTLRCSSQSGHNTVSWYQQALGQGPQFIFQYYREEENGRGNFPPRFSGLQFPNYSSELNVNALELDDSALYLCASSHDRSSGNTIYFGEGSWLTVV.